The 7 T cell receptor beta chains in this list originate from one sample, sequenced in a study of monozygotic twins with inflammatory bowel disease. TCRdb reworked the 5' RACE reads into one entry per CDR3 protein, no DNA. The sample holds approximately 160,000 distinct CDR3 sequences. The specimen sequenced was blood. These receptors were obtained from a human donor with ulcerative colitis or Crohn's disease, or a healthy co-twin of an affected twin (not recorded which).

V gene TRBV20-1 combines with J gene TRBJ1-6; as DNA is missing, the TRBD1 call by TCRdb cannot be tested. There are 15 residues in the CDR3. Germline lookup yields CDR1 DFQATT and CDR2 SNEGSKA (reference sequence). CDR3 residues: CSAMRPGRNNSPLHF.

J is TRBJ1-1 and V is TRBV20-1. Germline-derived CDR1 and CDR2 are DFQATT and SNEGSKA (reference sequence). CDR3 length equals 14 residues. The chain's CDR3 is CSASGYSMNTEAFF.

The chain is built from TRBV29-1 and TRBJ2-5. This CDR3 has 13 residues. Germline-derived CDR1 and CDR2 are SQVTM and ANQGSEA. CDR3: CSVDQVRQETQYF.

The V gene is TRBV4-3, the J gene TRBJ1-5; TCRdb calls TRBD1, which cannot be checked without DNA. This CDR3 region has 17 residues. CDR1 and CDR2 (germline): LGHNA, YSLEER. The CDR3 spells CASSQDRGGWSNQPQHF.

J is TRBJ1-2 and V is TRBV15. The CDR3 totals 13 residues. Germline-derived CDR1 and CDR2 are LNHNV and YYDKDF (reference sequence). Here the CDR3 reads CATSTGSLNGYTF.

The rearrangement joins TRBV2 to TRBJ2-3; without DNA, the TCRdb call of TRBD1 cannot be checked. Per germline, CDR1 SNHLY and CDR2 FYNNEI. The CDR3 is 19 residues long. CDR3: CASRALPRTTRSITDTQYF.

The chain has TRBV19 and TRBJ1-1. The germline CDR1 and CDR2 sequences are LNHDA and SQIVND (reference sequence). The CDR3 runs to 17 residues. The CDR3: CASSIVFLKDGDTEAFF. Full variable domain (rest looked up from reference TRBV19 and TRBJ1-1): DGGITQSPKYLFRKEGQNVTLSCEQNLNHDAMYWYRQDPGQGLRLIYYSQIVNDFQKGDIAEGYSVSREKKESFPLTVTSAQKNPTAFYLCASSIVFLKDGDTEAFFGQGTRLTVV.